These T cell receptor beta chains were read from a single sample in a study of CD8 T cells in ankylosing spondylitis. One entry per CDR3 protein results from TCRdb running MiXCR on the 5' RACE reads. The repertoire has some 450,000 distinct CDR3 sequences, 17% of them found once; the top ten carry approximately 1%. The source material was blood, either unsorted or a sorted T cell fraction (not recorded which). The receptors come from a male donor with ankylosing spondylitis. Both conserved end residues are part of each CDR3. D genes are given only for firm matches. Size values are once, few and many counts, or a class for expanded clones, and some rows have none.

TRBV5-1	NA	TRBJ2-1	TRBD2	TGCGCCAGCAGCCTCGGGGGGTACTACAATGAGCAGTTCTTC	CASSLGGYYNEQFF
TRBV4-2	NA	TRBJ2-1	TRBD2	TGTGCCAGCAGCCAAGTCCGGATAACTAGCGGGAGCTACAATGAGCAGTTCTTC	CASSQVRITSGSYNEQFF
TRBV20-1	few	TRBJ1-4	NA	TGCAGTGCTCTAACGGGGGCAACTAATGAAAAACTGTTTTTT	CSALTGATNEKLFF
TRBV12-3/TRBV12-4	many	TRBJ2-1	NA	TGTGCCAGCAGCCCGGTGGGGCTTAATGGAGGGGTCTTC	CASSPVGLNGGVF
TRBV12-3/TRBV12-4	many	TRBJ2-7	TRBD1	TGTGCCAGCAGCCGGGGGACAGGCTCCTACGAGCAGTACTTC	CASSRGTGSYEQYF
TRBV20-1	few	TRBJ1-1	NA	TGCAGTGCCCCCATAGGAGGGAGGACTGAAGCTTTCTTT	CSAPIGGRTEAFF
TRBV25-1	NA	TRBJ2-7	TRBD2	TGTGCCAGCAGTGAAAAAATGCCTAGCGGGAGTAGCTACGAGCAGTACTTC	CASSEKMPSGSSYEQYF
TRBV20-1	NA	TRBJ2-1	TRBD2	TGCAGTGCTAGGACTAGCGGGAGGGGAGGTGAGCAGTTCTTC	CSARTSGRGGEQFF
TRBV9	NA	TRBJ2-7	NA	TGTGCCAGCAGCCCGAGGGGGAAGTACGAGCAGTACTTC	CASSPRGKYEQYF
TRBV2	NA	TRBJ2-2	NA	TGTGCCAGAAGTGTGGACAGAGCGAACACCGGGGAGCTGTTTTTT	CARSVDRANTGELFF
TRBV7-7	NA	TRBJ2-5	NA	TGTGCCAGCAGCTTAGGAGGGGCGTACCAAGAGACCCAGTACTTC	CASSLGGAYQETQYF
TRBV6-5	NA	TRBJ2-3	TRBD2	TGTGCCAGCAGTTACTCGAGAGGGTTAGCGGGAACCAGCACAGATACGCAGTATTTT	CASSYSRGLAGTSTDTQYF
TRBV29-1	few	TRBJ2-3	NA	TGCAGCCCTTTTTCCCCCCCAGATACGCAGTATTTT	CSPFSPPDTQYF
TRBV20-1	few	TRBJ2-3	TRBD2	TGCAGTGCTAGAGATCGACTAGCGGCAGATACGCAGTATTTT	CSARDRLAADTQYF
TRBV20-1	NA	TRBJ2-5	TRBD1	TGCAGTGCACGGACAGGGACGGAGACCCAGTACTTC	CSARTGTETQYF
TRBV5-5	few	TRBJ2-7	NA	TGTGCCAGCAGCCGACAGGTCCAAACCTCCGAGCAGTACTTC	CASSRQVQTSEQYF
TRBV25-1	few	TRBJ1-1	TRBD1	TGTGCCAGCAGTTTGACAGGGTTTCCTGAAGCTTTCTTT	CASSLTGFPEAFF
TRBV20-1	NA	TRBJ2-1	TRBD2	TGCAGTGCTAGAAGGGGGACTAGCAGACACAATGAGCAGTTCTTC	CSARRGTSRHNEQFF
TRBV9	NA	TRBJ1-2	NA	TGTGCCAGCAGCGTAGGGGAGGCGACCCTACGGGGCTATGGCTACACCTTC	CASSVGEATLRGYGYTF
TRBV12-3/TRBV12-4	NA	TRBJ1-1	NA	TGTGCCAGCAGTTTGGAGTGGCAGGGGAACACTGAAGCTTTCTTT	CASSLEWQGNTEAFF
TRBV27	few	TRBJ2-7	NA	TGTGCCAGCAGTTTTCAGGGGAAGAGCTCCTACGAGCAGTACTTC	CASSFQGKSSYEQYF
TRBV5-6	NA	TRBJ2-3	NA	TGTGCCAGCAGCTTCAGGCAGAGTCCTTACACAGATACGCAGTATTTT	CASSFRQSPYTDTQYF
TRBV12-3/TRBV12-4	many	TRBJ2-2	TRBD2	TGTGCCAGCAGTCCCGTGATTAGCGGGAGCGGGACCGGGGAGCTGTTTTTT	CASSPVISGSGTGELFF